These 21 T cell receptor beta chains originate from one sample sequenced in a study of CD8 T cells in Susac syndrome. The authors reverse transcribed roughly 0.5 to 1 ug RNA with random hexamers. TCRdb ran MiXCR on the immunoSEQ multiplex PCR reads and lists one entry per CDR3 protein. This repertoire shows some 150,000 distinct CDR3 sequences, approximately 94% found once; its top ten account for 0.075% to 0.1%. Input material: CD4+ T cells from PBMCs. The origin of the receptors is a human donor in good health.

Comment on this clonotype: Germline is not matched at one junction end, which may reflect a read error. The chain has TRBV9 and TRBJ1-2; possible D gene TRBD1, 5 bases. The germline V gene encodes CDR1 SGDLS and CDR2 YYNGEE. The CDR3 runs 15 residues. As DNA, the CDR3 is TGTGCCAGCAGCGTGAGAGGGGCGGAGGCCCTATGTGGCGCCTTC. This translates into CASSVRGAEALCGAF.

This chain joins TRBV30 and TRBJ2-3; no clear D gene. TRBJ1-5 matches the DNA end more closely, so the J call is doubtful. This CDR3 has 16 residues. In germline, CDR1 is GTSNPN, CDR2 SVGIG (reference sequence). CDR3 bases: TGTGCCTGGAGTCCCCTTTTCCGAGGAGGCACAGATACGCAGCATTTT. This sequence encodes CAWSPLFRGGTDTQHF.

The chain employs TRBV12-3 or TRBV12-4 and TRBJ1-2, with D perhaps matching TRBD1 (6 bases). Deletions cut 8 bases from V and 6 bases from J, with 19 bases between. This CDR3 region has 14 residues. The CDR3 nucleotides read TGTGCCAGCTCCTTTTTGGGAGGGGGGGATGGCTACACCTTC. Protein: CASSFLGGGDGYTF.

The V gene is TRBV18, the J gene TRBJ2-7; 8 bases are shared with TRBD1. The CDR3 runs to 16 residues. Germline trimming cut 2 bases from V and 3 bases from J; bases unmatched to any gene: 9. Per germline, CDR1 KGHSH and CDR2 LQKENI. This CDR3 reads CASSPTAAGGYYEQYF. For the CDR3, the DNA is TGTGCCAGCTCACCAACTGCGGCAGGGGGCTACTACGAGCAGTACTTC.

This chain links TRBV23-1 with TRBJ1-5; D gene unclear. TRBV23-1 is flagged as an ORF with uncertain function. The ends were cut back, 4 bases at V and 6 bases at J, with 1 base in the middle. CDR3 length: 10 residues. CDR3 sequence reads: CASSRQPQHF. Here the CDR3 DNA reads TGCGCCAGCAGTCGTCAGCCCCAGCATTTT.

The chain carries TRBV20-1 and TRBJ1-2, with D unresolved. V dropped 0 bases and J dropped 2 bases, with 7 bases sitting between them. The CDR3 loop spans 13 amino acids. Germline CDR1 is DFQATT and CDR2 is SNEGSKA (reference sequence). The CDR3 spells CSARDPENYGYTF. In DNA, the CDR3 is TGCAGTGCTAGAGATCCGGAGAACTATGGCTACACCTTC.

This sequence joins TRBV25-1 and TRBJ2-5, with D possibly called TRBD1 or TRBD2 (6 bases each). Germline CDR1 is MGHDK and CDR2 is SYGVNS. The CDR3 length is 15 residues. V was clipped by 6 bases and J by 5 bases, with 19 bases between them. CDR3 in DNA: TGTGCCAGCAGCGCCCGGAGGGGGTGGTTGGAGACCCAGTACTTC. Its translation: CASSARRGWLETQYF.

The J gene is TRBJ2-2, the V gene TRBV19; 11 positions agree with TRBD2. CDR3 length: 17 residues. Germline CDR1 reads LNHDA; CDR2 reads SQIVND (reference sequence). V lost 0 bases to trimming and J lost 5 bases; unmatched junction nucleotides: 5. CDR3 sequence (DNA): TGTGCCAGTAGTATAGATCTGGCTAGCGGGAGGACCGGGGAGCTGTTTTTT. It encodes CASSIDLASGRTGELFF.

V gene TRBV27 combines with J gene TRBJ2-7, with D perhaps matching TRBD1 (6 bases). This CDR3 is 16 amino acids long. CDR1 and CDR2 from the germline V gene are MNHEY and SMNVEV (reference sequence). V was shortened by 5 bases and J by 0 bases, with 17 bases between the two germline ends. In nucleotides, the CDR3 is TGTGCCAGCAGTGGGTACAGGGATCCCTCCTCCTACGAGCAGTACTTC. This sequence encodes CASSGYRDPSSYEQYF.

This clonotype was seen a single time. The CDR3 bases are TGTGCCAGCAGCCACACCGGGACTAGCGGCTACGAGCAGTACTTC. Amino acid sequence: CASSHTGTSGYEQYF. V and J are TRBV3-1 and TRBJ2-7; 11 nucleotides match TRBD2. With 3 bases clipped from V and 3 bases from J, the junction kept 4 bases outside the gene matches. This CDR3 comprises 15 residues. Germline-derived CDR1 and CDR2 are LGHDT and YNNKEL (reference sequence).

This rearrangement joins TRBV15 to TRBJ1-1; perhaps TRBD1 as D (5 bases). Germline lookup yields CDR1 LNHNV and CDR2 YYDKDF (reference sequence). Trimming removed 0 bases at V and 9 bases at J, with 17 bases between. The CDR3 runs to 15 residues. This CDR3 is CATSREQFTGTKAFF. The CDR3 bases are TGTGCCACCAGCAGAGAACAGTTTACCGGGACTAAAGCTTTCTTT.

This chain uses TRBV6-5 with TRBJ2-7; D is perhaps TRBD1 (6 bases). Trimming left V 6 bases short and J 3 bases short, with 12 bases between. The CDR3 has 13 amino acids. The V gene's germline CDR1 is MNHEY and CDR2 SVGAGI. CDR3 protein: CASSRGEGYEQYF. DNA for the CDR3: TGTGCCAGCAGCAGGGGCGAGGGCTACGAGCAGTACTTC.

Only one count was recorded for this clonotype. The chain recombines TRBV3-1 with TRBJ2-7; a weak D match, TRBD1 (5 bases). The ends were cut back, 3 bases at V and 2 bases at J, with 11 bases in the middle. The germline V gene has CDR1 LGHDT and CDR2 YNNKEL (reference sequence). This CDR3 has 14 amino acids. For the CDR3, the DNA is TGTGCCAGCAGCCATGGCGACAGCACCTACGAGCAGTACTTC. Translating it yields CASSHGDSTYEQYF.

A single count supports this clonotype. The rearrangement links TRBV29-1 to TRBJ2-7; 8 bases line up with TRBD1. The CDR3 extends over 12 amino acids. Germline values: CDR1 SQVTM, CDR2 ANQGSEA. V lost 7 bases, J lost 2 bases, and 4 bases stayed unmatched. The CDR3 sequence is CSAGTGAYEQYF. The CDR3 nucleotides are TGCAGCGCCGGGACAGGCGCCTACGAGCAGTACTTC.

V is TRBV4-2 and J is TRBJ1-2, with D uncertain. Trimming shortened V by 0 bases and J by 1 base, and 9 bases separated the two germline ends. CDR3 length equals 15 residues. Germline CDR1 and CDR2: LGHNA and YNFKEQ. This CDR3 reads CASSQEEGINYGYTF. The CDR3 DNA is TGTGCCAGCAGCCAAGAGGAAGGGATTAACTATGGCTACACCTTC.

DNA of the CDR3: TGTGCCAGCAGCCAAGTTAGGGCGTCCAATGAGCAGTTCTTC. Its translation: CASSQVRASNEQFF. The V call is TRBV3-1, the J call TRBJ2-1; D call uncertain. Germline V CDR1 and CDR2: LGHDT, YNNKEL (reference sequence). The CDR3 is 14 amino acids. The V end lost 1 base, the J end lost 6 bases, and 10 bases lay between the germline ends.

The CDR3 protein is CASSLWGRVRTGVIQYF. The CDR3 DNA reads as TGTGCCAGCAGTTTATGGGGCCGAGTCAGGACAGGGGTCATTCAGTACTTC. This sequence joins TRBV28 and TRBJ2-4, with 9 bases fitting TRBD1. The junction had 12 bases not matched to a gene; V was cut back by 0 bases and J by 9 bases. There are 17 residues in the CDR3. Per the germline V gene, CDR1 is MDHEN and CDR2 is SYDVKM.

The chain links TRBV7-6 to TRBJ1-1, with a possible D match to TRBD1 (5 bases). This CDR3 contains 13 residues. The V gene lost 5 bases and the J gene lost 11 bases, with 18 bases spanning the gap. CDR1 and CDR2 from the germline V gene are SGHVS and FNYEAQ. In nucleotides, the CDR3 is TGTGCCAGCAGCCTCCGGGAGGGTGGGACCGCTTTCTTT. Its protein is CASSLREGGTAFF.

The V gene is TRBV12-3 or TRBV12-4, the J gene TRBJ1-2; 10 bases map to TRBD1. The CDR3 is 13 amino acids. Trimming at V came to 5 bases and at J to 8 bases, leaving 5 bases not matched to a gene. The CDR3 protein is CASSTWDRGGYTF. CDR3 DNA sequence: TGTGCCAGCAGTACATGGGACAGGGGCGGCTACACCTTC.

This clonotype is a singleton in its sample. This chain links TRBV20-1 with TRBJ1-2; D possibly corresponds to TRBD1 (5 bases). V lost 4 bases and J 1 base, leaving 7 bases between the germline ends. Germline CDR1 is DFQATT and CDR2 is SNEGSKA (reference sequence). The CDR3 consists of 12 residues. The DNA of the CDR3 is TGCAGTGCTACAGGGCGTAACTATGGCTACACCTTC. This gives the protein CSATGRNYGYTF.

The chain joins TRBV20-1 to TRBJ1-5, with D possibly matching TRBD1 (5 bases). The CDR3 runs 15 residues. Germline V CDR1 and CDR2: DFQATT, SNEGSKA (reference sequence). V lost 5 bases and J lost 7, with 21 bases in between. This CDR3 is CSAAPLGRVDQPQHF. The CDR3 DNA is TGCAGTGCTGCCCCTCTGGGCAGGGTGGACCAGCCCCAGCATTTT.